The rows below give T cell receptor beta chains drawn from one sample of a study of T cell responses to AZD1222 COVID-19 vaccine. Some clones are missing from TCRdb's copy, which holds only in-frame ones; the method was immunoSEQ multiplex PCR. The table has approximately 120,000 clones, approximately 90% seen once. Sequenced material: peripheral blood, taken on day 0 of MenACWY control vaccination. The source is an adult in good health. The CDR3 runs from the conserved cysteine through the conserved F or W. Each record gives: J gene, clone size, D gene, V gene, CDR3 DNA, CDR3 protein. A D gene is named only where the DNA matches it firmly. The size of a clone is reported for some rows only, either as once, few or many, or as a class for expanded clones.

TRBJ1-5 | . | . | TRBV3-1/TRBV3-2 | TGTGCCAGCAGCTTCAGCAGAAATAGCAATCAGCCCCAGCATTTT | CASSFSRNSNQPQHF
TRBJ1-1 | . | . | TRBV5-1 | TGCGCCAGCAGCTACCGATTTGAGGGAGGTGAAGCTTTCTTT | CASSYRFEGGEAFF
TRBJ1-1 | . | TRBD1 | TRBV9 | TGTGCCAGCAGCGGGGGACAGGGGGCTTATGGGAACACTGAAGCTTTCTTT | CASSGGQGAYGNTEAFF
TRBJ1-2 | . | TRBD1 | TRBV6-4 | TGTGCCAGCAGTGAGAAGGGGGACAGTTCCTATGGCTACACCTTC | CASSEKGDSSYGYTF
TRBJ2-1 | . | TRBD2 | TRBV29-1 | TGCAGCGTTGTAGGGACTAGCGGGATTATCTACAATGAGCAGTTCTTC | CSVVGTSGIIYNEQFF
TRBJ2-7 | once | TRBD1 | TRBV30 | TGTGCCTGGAGTGTCCCCAGGACAGGGGCCTACGAGCAGTACTTC | CAWSVPRTGAYEQYF
TRBJ2-1 | . | . | TRBV12-3/TRBV12-4 | TGTGCCAGCAGTTACCTCAATGAGCAGTTCTTC | CASSYLNEQFF
TRBJ2-1 | . | TRBD1 | TRBV24-1 | TGTGCCACCAGTCCAAAAGGAGACAGGGGGTTCGTTGAGCAGTTCTTC | CATSPKGDRGFVEQFF
TRBJ1-1 | . | . | TRBV29-1 | TGCAGCGTTGAACGCAGGGGCAGGGGAGAAGCTTTCTTT | CSVERRGRGEAFF
TRBJ1-3 | . | TRBD1 | TRBV6-4 | TGTGCCAGCAGAGAACAGGGGGCTTCTGGAAACACCATATATTTT | CASREQGASGNTIYF
TRBJ2-5 | . | . | TRBV3-1/TRBV3-2 | TGTGCCAGCAGCCAACGATCCGAGACCCAGTACTTC | CASSQRSETQYF
TRBJ2-3 | . | . | TRBV5-4 | TGTGCCAGCAGCTTGTACGACCTCACAGATACGCAGTATTTT | CASSLYDLTDTQYF
TRBJ1-2 | . | . | TRBV5-4 | TGTGCCAGCAGCTTGGATTCCTCCTATGGCTACACCTTC | CASSLDSSYGYTF
TRBJ2-1 | . | TRBD2 | TRBV7-9 | TGTGCCAGCAGCTTAGTTGGCCCGGGAGGAAGGAATGAGCAGTTCTTC | CASSLVGPGGRNEQFF
TRBJ2-1 | . | TRBD2 | TRBV6-5 | TGTGCCAGCAGTTCCTTGACTAGCGGGAGAGGGAATGAGCAGTTCTTC | CASSSLTSGRGNEQFF
TRBJ1-2 | . | TRBD1 | TRBV4-3 | TGCGCCAGCAGCCAATCCCAGGGGGTGTTTGGTGGCTACACCTTC | CASSQSQGVFGGYTF
TRBJ2-5 | . | TRBD2 | TRBV18 | TGTGCCAGCTCACCATTGGCCCAGCGGGAGGGGTTAGAGACCCAGTACTTC | CASSPLAQREGLETQYF
TRBJ2-5 | . | . | TRBV11-3 | TGTGCCAGCAGCCGCATTACAGAGTACCAAGAGACCCAGTACTTC | CASSRITEYQETQYF
TRBJ2-1 | . | TRBD2 | TRBV9 | TGTGCCAGCAGCCCAGGGACTAGCGGGAGCAATGAGCAGTTCTTC | CASSPGTSGSNEQFF
TRBJ1-3 | . | . | TRBV30 | TGTGCCTGGAGTTTCAGGGGCCTGCTCTCTGGAAACACCATATATTTT | CAWSFRGLLSGNTIYF
TRBJ2-3 | . | . | TRBV27 | TGTGCCAGCAGTTGGCAGGCTCGAGATACGCAGTATTTT | CASSWQARDTQYF
TRBJ1-2 | . | . | TRBV6-5 | TGTGCCAGCATGGGGTGGACCCCCCGCGGGGATGGCTACACCTTC | CASMGWTPRGDGYTF
TRBJ2-2 | . | TRBD2 | TRBV18 | TGTGCCAGCTCACCTTCAGCGGGAGACACCGGGGAGCTGTTTTTT | CASSPSAGDTGELFF
TRBJ2-3 | . | TRBD1 | TRBV11-3 | TGTGCCAGTGAGACGGGGACAGGATACACAGATACGCAGTATTTT | CASETGTGYTDTQYF
TRBJ1-6 | . | TRBD1 | TRBV6-2/TRBV6-3 | TGTGCCAGCAGTTACTCGGGGACAGGGGGCGGGTATAATTCACCCCTCCACTTT | CASSYSGTGGGYNSPLHF
TRBJ2-7 | . | TRBD1 | TRBV30 | TGTGCCTGGATAGGGGACAGGGGGCTTGAGCAGTACTTC | CAWIGDRGLEQYF
TRBJ2-5 | . | TRBD2 | TRBV7-9 | TGTGCCAGCAGCTTAAATCTGGGGTACCCCGGGGGGCAAGAGACCCAGTACTTC | CASSLNLGYPGGQETQYF
TRBJ1-5 | . | . | TRBV7-9 | TGTGCCAGCAGCTTACAGGGAAATCAGCCCCAGCATTTT | CASSLQGNQPQHF
TRBJ1-1 | . | . | TRBV7-2 | TGTGCCAGCAGCGACAGGCTTGGGAACACTGAAGCTTTCTTT | CASSDRLGNTEAFF
TRBJ1-4 | . | . | TRBV7-9 | TGTGCCAGCAGCCCCCCCGCAGGGGAAGTAAGTGAAAAACTGTTTTTT | CASSPPAGEVSEKLFF
TRBJ2-1 | . | TRBD2 | TRBV7-3 | TGTGCCAGCAGCCCAGAGGGGACTAACAACAATGAGCAGTTCTTC | CASSPEGTNNNEQFF
TRBJ2-1 | . | . | TRBV6-5 | TGTGCCAGCAGTTCGACGGTTTCCGCCAATGAGCAGTTCTTC | CASSSTVSANEQFF